Below are 18 T cell receptor beta chains sequenced from a single sample in a study of blood T cell repertoires in COVID-19. Produced via immunoSEQ multiplex PCR; TCRdb's table is partial and in-frame only. The table records about 89,000 clones, around three quarters of them present only once. The sample consisted of peripheral blood. The source of these receptors is a woman of 80 years or more with acute or convalescent COVID-19.

The chain links TRBV6-5 to TRBJ2-5, with 11 bases fitting TRBD2. V was pared by 5 bases and J by 5 bases, with 7 bases of the junction left unmatched. The germline gives CDR1 MNHEY, CDR2 SVGAGI. The CDR3 has 15 amino acids. Here the CDR3 reads CASSRTSGLGETQYF. In DNA, the CDR3 is TGTGCCAGCAGTCGGACTAGCGGGCTGGGGGAGACCCAGTACTTC.

The chain couples TRBV7-9 to TRBJ2-7; 7 bases are a match to TRBD1. This CDR3 spans 13 amino acids. The germline CDR1 and CDR2 sequences are SEHNR and FQNEAQ (reference sequence). The J segment lost 3 bases and the V segment lost 2 bases, leaving 1 base of the junction unmatched. This CDR3 is CASSLRQGYEQYF. CDR3 nucleotides: TGTGCCAGCAGCTTACGACAGGGCTACGAGCAGTACTTC.

V and J are TRBV2 and TRBJ1-6, with 8 bases that match TRBD1. Trimming took 6 bases from V and 6 from J; bases not matched to a gene: 4. Germline V gene data show CDR1 as SNHLY and CDR2 as FYNNEI. The length of the CDR3 is 14 residues. CDR3 bases: TGTGCCAGCAGGGTCGGACAGGGTAATTCACCCCTCCACTTT. Encoded protein: CASRVGQGNSPLHF. The full variable domain, rest sourced from reference TRBV2 and TRBJ1-6, is EPEVTQTPSHQVTQMGQEVILRCVPISNHLYFYWYRQILGQKVEFLVSFYNNEISEKSEIFDDQFSVERPDGSNFTLKIRSTKLEDSAMYFCASRVGQGNSPLHFGNGTRLTVT.

This chain joins TRBV6-5 and TRBJ2-5, with TRBD2 as a possible D gene (5 bases). This CDR3 spans 14 amino acids. Germline values: CDR1 MNHEY, CDR2 SVGAGI. Trimming stripped 3 bases from V and 1 base from J, with 9 bases between. The CDR3 loop reads CASSYPGFQETQYF. In nucleotides, the CDR3 is TGTGCCAGCAGTTATCCGGGGTTCCAAGAGACCCAGTACTTC.

The rearrangement links TRBV6-5 to TRBJ1-1; D call uncertain. Germline V CDR1 and CDR2: MNHEY, SVGAGI. Trimming pared 8 bases from V and 3 bases from J, leaving 16 bases between. The CDR3 loop spans 14 amino acids. The CDR3 bases are TGTGCCAGCCGATCACGGGGAGGAGACACTGAAGCTTTCTTT. Its protein is CASRSRGGDTEAFF.

The J gene is TRBJ2-5, the V gene TRBV4-2, with 10 bases fitting TRBD2. Unmatched junction bases numbered 4, after V lost 1 base and J lost 5 bases. The CDR3 has 15 amino acids. Germline V gives CDR1 LGHNA, CDR2 YNFKEQ. The DNA of the CDR3 is TGTGCCAGCAGCCAAGTTGGGACTAGCGAGGAGACCCAGTACTTC. Amino acid sequence: CASSQVGTSEETQYF.

V gene TRBV4-1 combines with J gene TRBJ2-5; D perhaps matches TRBD2 (5 bases). Between the trimmed V and J ends, which lost 4 bases and 4 bases, there was a span of 13 bases. In germline, CDR1 is MGHRA, CDR2 YSYEKL. The CDR3 extends over 14 amino acids. CDR3 protein: CASSPGVVRETQYF. The DNA of the CDR3 is TGCGCCAGCAGCCCCGGGGTAGTGCGAGAGACCCAGTACTTC.

In its sample, this clone was seen a few times. This chain uses TRBV27 with TRBJ1-6; unclear D gene. The germline gives CDR1 MNHEY, CDR2 SMNVEV (reference sequence). V was trimmed by 0 bases and J by 6 bases, leaving 12 bases between them. The CDR3 runs 16 residues. In DNA, the CDR3 is TGTGCCAGCAGTTTATCGTTCGGAACAGCTAATTCACCCCTCCACTTT. Protein product: CASSLSFGTANSPLHF.

The sample holds one count of this clone. The chain recombines TRBV30 with TRBJ1-5; tentatively, D is TRBD1 (5 bases). The germline V gene encodes CDR1 GTSNPN and CDR2 SVGIG (reference sequence). Trimming pared 1 base from V and 3 bases from J, leaving 10 bases between. This CDR3 is built from 14 residues. The CDR3 reads CAWSEGMHNQPQHF. CDR3 coding DNA: TGTGCCTGGAGTGAGGGGATGCACAATCAGCCCCAGCATTTT.

The chain employs TRBV29-1 and TRBJ2-5; 7 nucleotides match TRBD1. Germline trimming cut 6 bases from V and 0 bases from J; bases unmatched to any gene: 1. The CDR3 extends over 12 amino acids. Germline assignment: CDR1 SQVTM and CDR2 ANQGSEA. CDR3 nucleotides: TGCAGCGTCGACAGGGACCAAGAGACCCAGTACTTC. Protein sequence: CSVDRDQETQYF. The variable domain in full, with the rest retrieved from reference TRBV29-1 and TRBJ2-5, is SAVISQKPSRDICQRGTSLTIQCQVDSQVTMMFWYRQQPGQSLTLIATANQGSEATYESGFVIDKFPISRPNLTFSTLTVSNMSPEDSSIYLCSVDRDQETQYFGPGTRLLVL.

This chain joins TRBV11-2 and TRBJ2-3; D perhaps matches TRBD2 (6 bases). The CDR3 sequence is 13 residues long. V lost 3 bases to trimming and J lost 5 bases, with 9 bases between them. CDR1 and CDR2 from the germline V gene are SGHAT and FQNNGV. The CDR3 bases are TGTGCCAGCAGCTTGGGGCGGGAAGATACGCAGTATTTT. Its translation is CASSLGREDTQYF.

The table lists this clone with a count of one. In DNA form, the CDR3 reads TGTGCCAGCAGCCCCGTTGGCGGGGGATCGAGGACCCAGTACTTC. Translation: CASSPVGGGSRTQYF. This chain joins TRBV3-1 (or the pseudogene TRBV3-2) and TRBJ2-5, with 7 positions matching TRBD2. Trimming at V came to 4 bases and at J to 7 bases, leaving 12 bases not matched to a gene. The CDR3 sequence is 15 residues long. Germline assignment: CDR1 LGHDT and CDR2 YNNKEL (reference sequence).

This chain joins TRBV3-1 (or the pseudogene TRBV3-2) and TRBJ1-3; D is uncertain. CDR3 size: 14 residues. V shed 0 bases and J shed 4 bases, with 7 bases lying between them. Germline assignment: CDR1 LGHDT and CDR2 YNNKEL (reference sequence). For the CDR3, the DNA is TGTGCCAGCAGCCAAGAGTCGGGGGGAAACACCATATATTTT. Amino acids: CASSQESGGNTIYF.

V gene TRBV5-1 combines with J gene TRBJ2-3; TRBD1 matches 11 bases. The CDR3 has 17 residues. V trimming: 0 bases; J trimming: 5 bases; junction bases outside the gene matches: 8. Germline assignment: CDR1 SGHRS and CDR2 YFSETQ. The CDR3 bases are TGCGCCAGCAGCTTGGGGAGGACAGGGGGCGCCCAAGATACGCAGTATTTT. Its translation is CASSLGRTGGAQDTQYF.

The V gene is TRBV19, the J gene TRBJ2-1; maybe TRBD1 (5 bases). The CDR3 loop spans 17 amino acids. Germline lookup yields CDR1 LNHDA and CDR2 SQIVND (reference sequence). The V end lost 6 bases, the J end lost 5 bases, and 23 bases lay between the germline ends. DNA for the CDR3: TGTGCCAGTAGCCACCGACCACGGAGCACAGGCCACAATGAGCAGTTCTTC. Its protein is CASSHRPRSTGHNEQFF.

This clone was seen only a few times. V gene TRBV7-6 combines with J gene TRBJ2-2, with D possibly matching TRBD1 (5 bases). V was shortened by 6 bases and J by 0 bases, with 14 bases between the two germline ends. This CDR3 has 16 amino acids. Germline V gives CDR1 SGHVS, CDR2 FNYEAQ. CDR3 coding DNA: TGTGCCAGCAGTCAACAGGTTTTACCGAACACCGGGGAGCTGTTTTTT. It is translated as CASSQQVLPNTGELFF.

The rearrangement links TRBV4-1 to TRBJ2-7; weak D call: TRBD1 (5 bases). The CDR3 covers 15 residues. CDR1 and CDR2 (germline): MGHRA, YSYEKL. V lost 4 bases and J 0 bases, leaving 13 bases between the germline ends. This chain's CDR3 is CASSRSLDNSYEQYF. The CDR3 DNA sequence: TGCGCCAGCAGCCGTAGTTTGGACAACTCCTACGAGCAGTACTTC.

The J gene is TRBJ2-1, the V gene TRBV4-1, with 12 bases fitting TRBD2. Germline V gene lookup returns CDR1 MGHRA and CDR2 YSYEKL. The CDR3 has 16 residues. Trimming cost V 1 base and J 9 bases; bases outside gene matches: 7. The CDR3: CASSQAGLAGLTEQFF. The CDR3 coding sequence is TGCGCCAGCAGCCAAGCGGGACTAGCGGGTCTTACTGAGCAGTTCTTC.